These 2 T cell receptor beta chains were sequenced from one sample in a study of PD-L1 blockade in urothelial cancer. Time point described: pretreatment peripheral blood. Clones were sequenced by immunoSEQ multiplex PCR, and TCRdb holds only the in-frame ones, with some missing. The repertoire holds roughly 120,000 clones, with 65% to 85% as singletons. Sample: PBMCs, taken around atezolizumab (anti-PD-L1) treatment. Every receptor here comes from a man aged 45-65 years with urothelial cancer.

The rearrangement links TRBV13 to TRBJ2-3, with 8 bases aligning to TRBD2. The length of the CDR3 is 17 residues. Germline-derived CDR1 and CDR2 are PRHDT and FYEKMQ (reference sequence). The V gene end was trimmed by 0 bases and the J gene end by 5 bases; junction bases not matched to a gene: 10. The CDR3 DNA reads TGTGCCAGCAGCTTAGGCCTAGCGGGCGGCGGTGGAGATACGCAGTATTTT. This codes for CASSLGLAGGGGDTQYF.

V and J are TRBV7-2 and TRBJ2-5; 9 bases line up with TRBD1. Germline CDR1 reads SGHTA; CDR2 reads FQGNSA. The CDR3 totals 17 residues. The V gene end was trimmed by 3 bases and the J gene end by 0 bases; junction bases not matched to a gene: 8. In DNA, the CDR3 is TGTGCCAGCAGCTTGTCTGCGACAGGGGGGCACCAAGAGACCCAGTACTTC. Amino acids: CASSLSATGGHQETQYF.